The 3 T cell receptor beta chains below were found in one sample sequenced in a study of identical twins. TCRdb used MiXCR to reprocess the 5' RACE reads, holding one entry per CDR3 protein. The sample yields about 1.7 million distinct CDR3 sequences, under 35% seen once. Sequenced material: cord blood. The receptors were gathered from a newborn girl in good health.

The rearrangement joins TRBV20-1 to TRBJ2-7; 12 bases agree with TRBD2. V gave up 5 bases and J gave up 4 bases; unmatched junction bases: 6. The CDR3 runs 14 residues. Per the germline V gene, CDR1 is DFQATT and CDR2 is SNEGSKA (reference sequence). The CDR3 spells CSAHPSGRGYEQYF. CDR3 DNA sequence: TGCAGTGCTCACCCTAGCGGGAGGGGATACGAGCAGTACTTC.

This sequence joins TRBV6-1 and TRBJ1-2; possibly TRBD1 for D (6 bases). This CDR3 comprises 13 residues. Trimming shortened V by 4 bases and J by 8 bases, and 14 bases separated the two germline ends. The germline V gene has CDR1 MNHNS and CDR2 SASEGT. The CDR3 region is CASSARAGDGYTF. The CDR3 DNA is TGTGCCAGCAGTGCCCGGGCAGGGGACGGCTACACCTTC.

This chain connects TRBV20-1 to TRBJ2-4; 12 bases map to TRBD2. This CDR3 contains 15 residues. From germline, CDR1 is DFQATT and CDR2 SNEGSKA (reference sequence). V lost 0 bases and J lost 13; bases outside the gene matches: 10. CDR3 residues: CSAREETSGGKRQYF. CDR3 nucleotide sequence: TGCAGTGCTAGAGAGGAGACTAGCGGGGGTAAGCGGCAGTACTTC.